This T cell receptor (beta chain) was observed in a study of T cells after yellow fever vaccination. Whole-study results and caveats: CD4 and CD8 compartments shared a small share of clonotypes, likely from convergent recombination.

Via MiXCR, TCRdb re-called the 5' RACE reads, giving one row per CDR3 protein. The table has hundreds of thousands of distinct CDR3 sequences, over 15% seen once. Worth noting for this clonotype: Its antigen is unknown.

CDR3 length: 16 amino acids. Germline assignment: CDR1 LGHNA and CDR2 YSLEER. Unmatched junction bases numbered 8, after V lost 0 bases and J lost 5 bases. The source was PBMCs, collected before the yellow fever booster vaccination. The source is a man aged 18 to 30 who received the YFV17D yellow fever vaccine. The V gene is TRBV4-3, the J gene TRBJ1-1, with TRBD1 identical over 8 bases. The CDR3 DNA sequence: TGCGCCAGCAGCCAAGATCAGGGGGCTGGTTATACTGAAGCTTTCTTT. Protein product: CASSQDQGAGYTEAFF.